One and the same sample provided the 23 T cell receptor beta chains below, sequenced in a study of cytomegalovirus exposure and HLA in healthy donors. Both 60 Vbeta primers and 13 Jbeta primers went into the PCR. Here immunoSEQ multiplex PCR was the method, and the copy in TCRdb shows in-frame clones only, minus some. The data show more than 90,000 clones, with over 60% seen just once and over 4% held by the top ten. Sequencing input: PBMCs. Receptors originate from a man aged 25 to 40 in good health and CMV-seropositive.

The V call is TRBV4-1, the J call TRBJ1-2, with 10 nucleotides matching TRBD1. The germline CDR1 and CDR2 sequences are MGHRA and YSYEKL. V was pared by 0 bases and J by 8 bases, with 9 bases of the junction left unmatched. The CDR3 covers 16 residues. In DNA form, the CDR3 reads TGCGCCAGCAGCCAAGATAATTGGGACAGGGGCACCGGCTACACCTTC. Translated: CASSQDNWDRGTGYTF.

This chain connects TRBV19 to TRBJ2-7; 11 positions match TRBD2. V lost 5 bases, J lost 6 bases, and 9 bases stayed unmatched. The V gene's germline CDR1 is LNHDA and CDR2 SQIVND (reference sequence). There are 15 residues in the CDR3. CDR3 in DNA: TGTGCCAGTAGTCGTTTAGCGGGGGGGCATGCCGAGCAGTACTTC. It translates to CASSRLAGGHAEQYF.

The rearrangement links TRBV29-1 to TRBJ1-2; 12 bases agree with TRBD1. The CDR3 consists of 13 residues. Germline V gene lookup returns CDR1 SQVTM and CDR2 ANQGSEA. V was pared by 7 bases and J by 3 bases, with 3 bases of the junction left unmatched. CDR3 DNA: TGCAGCGCGGGACAGGGGGCGGACTATGGCTACACCTTC. Translating it yields CSAGQGADYGYTF. Variable domain in full (rest from reference TRBV29-1 and TRBJ1-2): SAVISQKPSRDICQRGTSLTIQCQVDSQVTMMFWYRQQPGQSLTLIATANQGSEATYESGFVIDKFPISRPNLTFSTLTVSNMSPEDSSIYLCSAGQGADYGYTFGSGTRLTVV.

V and J are TRBV18 and TRBJ1-3, with D uncertain. The germline CDR1 and CDR2 sequences are KGHSH and LQKENI. The ends were cut back, 8 bases at V and 0 bases at J, with 11 bases in the middle. This CDR3 spans 14 amino acids. CDR3 sequence: CASDNLSSGNTIYF. CDR3 nucleotide sequence: TGTGCCAGCGACAACCTAAGCTCTGGAAACACCATATATTTT.

The sample holds many counts of this clone. This rearrangement joins TRBV7-6 to TRBJ2-5; 11 bases map to TRBD2. Per germline, CDR1 SGHVS and CDR2 FNYEAQ. The CDR3 has 16 residues. The trim removed 0 bases at V and 4 bases at J, leaving 4 bases unmatched. The CDR3 spells CASSLAPSGGSETQYF. CDR3 in DNA: TGTGCCAGCAGCTTAGCGCCTAGCGGGGGGTCAGAGACCCAGTACTTC.

This chain links TRBV29-1 with TRBJ2-5; D possibly corresponds to TRBD1 (5 bases). The germline V and J ends were trimmed by 7 bases and 1 base, with 10 bases remaining between them. Germline-derived CDR1 and CDR2 are SQVTM and ANQGSEA. The CDR3 is 12 amino acids. The CDR3 DNA sequence: TGCAGCGCACAGGAATCCCAAGAGACCCAGTACTTC. It encodes CSAQESQETQYF.

The chain couples TRBV19 to TRBJ2-5; D gene uncertain. Germline CDR1 is LNHDA and CDR2 is SQIVND (reference sequence). V lost 3 bases, J lost 0 bases, and 8 bases lay in between. The CDR3 covers 14 residues. The CDR3, as DNA: TGTGCCAGTAGTATGCTCGCAGACCAAGAGACCCAGTACTTC. Residues: CASSMLADQETQYF. Combining the CDR3 with reference TRBV19 and TRBJ2-5 gives the whole variable domain DGGITQSPKYLFRKEGQNVTLSCEQNLNHDAMYWYRQDPGQGLRLIYYSQIVNDFQKGDIAEGYSVSREKKESFPLTVTSAQKNPTAFYLCASSMLADQETQYFGPGTRLLVL.

This clone was found a few times. The chain uses TRBV6-5 and TRBJ1-2, with D tentatively TRBD1 (6 bases). CDR3 size: 16 residues. Per the germline V gene, CDR1 is MNHEY and CDR2 is SVGAGI. Trimming pared 2 bases from V and 4 bases from J, leaving 17 bases between. Written as DNA, the CDR3 is TGTGCCAGCAGTTACGATGCGGGGGGCGCGGTCTATGGCTACACCTTC. Encoded protein: CASSYDAGGAVYGYTF.

The V and J genes are TRBV28 and TRBJ1-2, with TRBD1 matching over 8 bases. Germline V gene data show CDR1 as MDHEN and CDR2 as SYDVKM. The CDR3 runs to 15 residues. Germline trimming cut 7 bases from V and 7 bases from J; bases unmatched to any gene: 14. This CDR3 is CASTLGADRAVGYTF. CDR3 bases: TGTGCCAGCACCTTGGGAGCGGACAGGGCAGTTGGCTACACCTTC.

This clone was detected a few times. This chain uses TRBV4-3 with TRBJ1-1; tentatively, D is TRBD1 (5 bases). V was cut by 3 bases and J by 14 bases, with 22 bases left in between. Looked up from germline, CDR1 is LGHNA and CDR2 is YSLEER. The CDR3 covers 14 residues. This chain's CDR3 is CASSQVTVEKPEFF. The DNA of the CDR3 is TGCGCCAGCAGCCAGGTGACAGTCGAAAAGCCTGAATTCTTT.

This clone was seen only once. The chain employs TRBV25-1 and TRBJ2-1; TRBD2 matches 7 bases. After removal of 6 bases from V and 4 bases from J, the junction contained 3 bases not matched to a gene. This CDR3 has 13 amino acids. Germline CDR1 and CDR2: MGHDK and SYGVNS. CDR3 nucleotides: TGTGCCAGCAGGAAGGGAGGGTACAATGAGCAGTTCTTC. Its translation: CASRKGGYNEQFF.

The chain uses TRBV18 and TRBJ1-1; D is ambiguous. This CDR3 spans 14 amino acids. The V end was cut by 1 base, the J end by 6 bases, with 12 bases between. Per the germline V gene, CDR1 is KGHSH and CDR2 is LQKENI. In nucleotides, the CDR3 is TGTGCCAGCTCACCACAGGGTGCGGAGGCTGAAGCTTTCTTT. It translates to CASSPQGAEAEAFF.

This clone appeared once. The V call is TRBV6-1, the J call TRBJ2-5; D is unresolved. The CDR3 is 14 amino acids. V lost 0 bases and J 5 bases, leaving 10 bases between the germline ends. Germline loops: CDR1 MNHNS, CDR2 SASEGT. CDR3 DNA: TGTGCCAGCAGTGAAGCCGATCGTCGGGAGACCCAGTACTTC. This encodes CASSEADRRETQYF.

The rearrangement links TRBV7-2 to TRBJ2-5; TRBD2 matches at 8 bases. Germline CDR1 reads SGHTA; CDR2 reads FQGNSA. V shed 1 base, J shed 2 bases, and the junction held 6 bases outside the gene matches. CDR3 size: 16 residues. Written as DNA, the CDR3 is TGTGCCAGCAGCTTAGGGCTAGCGGGCCGACAAGAGACCCAGTACTTC. Translated, it gives CASSLGLAGRQETQYF.

CDR3 amino acids: CASSLGTGNTEAFF. The CDR3 coding sequence is TGTGCCAGCAGCTTAGGGACAGGGAACACTGAAGCTTTCTTT. The V gene is TRBV7-2, the J gene TRBJ1-1; 7 positions match TRBD1. The germline CDR1 and CDR2 sequences are SGHTA and FQGNSA. The length of the CDR3 is 14 residues. V shed 1 base and J 1 base; nucleotides not matched to a gene: 0.

As regards this clone: The same CDR3 also results from other DNA sequences found in this sample. The genes are TRBV6-1 and TRBJ1-3, with TRBD1 matching 8 bases. The trim removed 4 bases at V and 0 bases at J, leaving 8 bases unmatched. Germline-derived CDR1 and CDR2 are MNHNS and SASEGT. CDR3 length: 17 amino acids. CDR3 in DNA: TGTGCCAGCAGTGCGTTGGACAGGGACTTCTCTGGAAACACCATATATTTT. Translating gives CASSALDRDFSGNTIYF.

The chain links TRBV9 to TRBJ1-2, with a tentative D call TRBD1 (6 bases). Per the germline V gene, CDR1 is SGDLS and CDR2 is YYNGEE. CDR3 length: 11 amino acids. V lost 3 bases to trimming and J lost 13 bases, with 13 bases between them. CDR3: CASSAGTPLTF. The CDR3 DNA follows: TGTGCCAGCAGCGCAGGGACACCTCTCACCTTC.

This clone was seen just once. This chain joins TRBV5-1 and TRBJ2-2, with 8 bases lining up with TRBD2. After removal of 0 bases from V and 3 bases from J, the junction contained 1 base not matched to a gene. Germline V gene lookup returns CDR1 SGHRS and CDR2 YFSETQ. This CDR3 has 15 residues. The CDR3 loop reads CASSLGGGHTGELFF. The CDR3 nucleotides read TGCGCCAGCAGCTTGGGCGGGGGGCACACCGGGGAGCTGTTTTTT.

The genes are TRBV19 and TRBJ2-2; 7 bases match TRBD2. This CDR3 region has 15 residues. The trim removed 2 bases at V and 5 bases at J, leaving 5 bases unmatched. Germline CDR1 and CDR2: LNHDA and SQIVND (reference sequence). CDR3 residues: CASSIRAGPTGELFF. CDR3 bases: TGTGCCAGTAGTATAAGAGCGGGGCCTACCGGGGAGCTGTTTTTT.

Points on this clone: The identical CDR3 is also encoded by other nucleotide sequences in the sample. The chain employs TRBV18 and TRBJ1-2; D remains ambiguous. This CDR3 is 13 amino acids long. Germline CDR1 and CDR2: KGHSH and LQKENI. V lost 3 bases, J lost 4 bases, and 9 bases lay in between. CDR3 in DNA: TGTGCCAGCTCACCCTCCGGGAGCTATGGCTACACCTTC. This codes for CASSPSGSYGYTF.

V and J are TRBV10-3 and TRBJ2-2; D uncertain. The V and J ends lost 7 bases and 3 bases respectively, with 12 bases between them. Germline CDR1 is ENHRY and CDR2 is SYGVKD. This CDR3 has 14 residues. The CDR3 loop reads CAITAETDTGELFF. In nucleotides, the CDR3 is TGTGCCATCACTGCGGAGACCGACACCGGGGAGCTGTTTTTT.

The rearrangement links TRBV9 to TRBJ1-2; the D is unclear. The CDR3 sequence is 12 residues long. Germline loops: CDR1 SGDLS, CDR2 YYNGEE. V shed 0 bases and J shed 8 bases, with 8 bases lying between them. CDR3 sequence (DNA): TGTGCCAGCAGCGTAGTAATGTCGGGCTACACCTTC. This encodes CASSVVMSGYTF.

The chain couples TRBV2 to TRBJ1-6, with 9 bases fitting TRBD1. Trimming cost V 3 bases and J 9 bases; bases outside gene matches: 6. The CDR3 spans 15 residues. Germline CDR1 and CDR2: SNHLY and FYNNEI. The chain's CDR3 is CASSEIQGASSPLHF. The CDR3 DNA reads as TGTGCCAGCAGTGAGATACAGGGGGCTAGTTCACCCCTCCACTTT.